These T cell receptor beta chains were read from a single sample in a study of T cells in Graves' hyperthyroidism and ophthalmopathy. MiXCR, run by TCRdb on the multiplex PCR reads, gives a single entry per CDR3 protein. The repertoire holds fewer than 450,000 distinct CDR3 sequences, with 17% as singletons. Sequenced material: blood. These receptors were taken from a woman aged 25 to 45 with Graves' hyperthyroidism that later progressed to Graves' ophthalmopathy. CDR3s include the opening cysteine and the closing phenylalanine or tryptophan. The order of the fields is J gene, D gene, V gene, clone size, CDR3 DNA, CDR3 protein. The D gene is left open where the match is weak. The size field is filled for only some rows; it gives once, few, many or a size class.

TRBJ1-3,NA,TRBV6-2/TRBV6-3,NA,TGTGCCAGTGACCGGGGAAACACCATATATTTT,CASDRGNTIYF
TRBJ2-1,TRBD1,TRBV6-1,NA,TGTGCCAGTACAGAATTTCTGGGACAGCTTAGTTTTTGGCAGTTCTTC,CASTEFLGQLSFWQFF
TRBJ2-1,NA,TRBV30,NA,TGTGCCTGGATGCGGGATAACCCCAATGAGCAGTTCTTC,CAWMRDNPNEQFF
TRBJ1-5,TRBD1,TRBV2,many,TGTGCCAGCACCAACAGGGGGCTTGCCAATCAGCCCCAGCATTTT,CASTNRGLANQPQHF
TRBJ2-7,NA,TRBV2,NA,TGTGCCAGCAGCAGCTACTGCGAGCAGTACTTC,CASSSYCEQYF
TRBJ2-7,NA,TRBV29-1,NA,TGCAGCGTCGAGGGGAGCCGGGGCCGATTTGGGTACGAGCAGTACTTC,CSVEGSRGRFGYEQYF
TRBJ1-2,TRBD1,TRBV2,many,TGTGCCAGCAAGACAGGGGGGTTGATTGGCTACACCTTC,CASKTGGLIGYTF
TRBJ2-7,NA,TRBV28,many,TGTGCCAGCAGTTTGTCTCGTTTATCAGGGTTCGAGCAGTACTTC,CASSLSRLSGFEQYF
TRBJ2-1,TRBD2,TRBV6-4,NA,TGTGCCAGCAGCAAACTAGCGGGAGTGGAGAATGAGCAGTTCTTC,CASSKLAGVENEQFF
TRBJ2-5,NA,TRBV6-1,many,TGTGCCAGCAGTAATCAAGAGACCCAGTACTTC,CASSNQETQYF
TRBJ2-1,TRBD2,TRBV7-2,few,TGTGCCAGCAGCTTAGAGGGACTAGCGGGCTTTAGGCAGTTCTTC,CASSLEGLAGFRQFF